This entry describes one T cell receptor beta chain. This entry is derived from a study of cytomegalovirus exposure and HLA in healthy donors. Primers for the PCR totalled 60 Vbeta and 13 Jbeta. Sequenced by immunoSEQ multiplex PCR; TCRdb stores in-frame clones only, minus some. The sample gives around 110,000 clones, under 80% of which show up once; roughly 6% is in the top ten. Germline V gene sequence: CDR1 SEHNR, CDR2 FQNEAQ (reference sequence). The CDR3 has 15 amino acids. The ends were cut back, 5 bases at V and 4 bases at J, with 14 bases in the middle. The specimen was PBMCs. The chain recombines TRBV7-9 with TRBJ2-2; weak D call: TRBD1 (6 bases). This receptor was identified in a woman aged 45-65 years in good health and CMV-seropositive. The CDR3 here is CASSLRGEVTGELFF. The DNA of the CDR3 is TGTGCCAGCAGCCTCAGGGGAGAGGTCACCGGGGAGCTGTTTTTT.